This T cell receptor beta chain was identified during a study of blood T cells in healthy people across ages. This CDR3 contains 15 residues. Germline CDR1 is LGHNA and CDR2 is YSLEER. Trimming cost V 1 base and J 11 bases, with 20 bases left between them. Together with a sample-barcoded 5' primer, a J-beta primer mix was included in a second PCR lasting about 7 to 11 cycles. TCRdb ran MiXCR on the 5' RACE reads and lists one entry per CDR3 protein. The sample has roughly 650,000 distinct CDR3 sequences; approximately 31% are singletons. The chain joins TRBV4-3 to TRBJ2-5, with TRBD2 as a possible D gene (6 bases). The clonotype originates from a woman older than 75 in good health. Sample: blood. CDR3 in amino acids: CASSQVLGSRDEQYF. CDR3 nucleotide sequence: TGCGCCAGCAGCCAAGTACTCGGGAGTCGGGATGAGCAGTACTTC.